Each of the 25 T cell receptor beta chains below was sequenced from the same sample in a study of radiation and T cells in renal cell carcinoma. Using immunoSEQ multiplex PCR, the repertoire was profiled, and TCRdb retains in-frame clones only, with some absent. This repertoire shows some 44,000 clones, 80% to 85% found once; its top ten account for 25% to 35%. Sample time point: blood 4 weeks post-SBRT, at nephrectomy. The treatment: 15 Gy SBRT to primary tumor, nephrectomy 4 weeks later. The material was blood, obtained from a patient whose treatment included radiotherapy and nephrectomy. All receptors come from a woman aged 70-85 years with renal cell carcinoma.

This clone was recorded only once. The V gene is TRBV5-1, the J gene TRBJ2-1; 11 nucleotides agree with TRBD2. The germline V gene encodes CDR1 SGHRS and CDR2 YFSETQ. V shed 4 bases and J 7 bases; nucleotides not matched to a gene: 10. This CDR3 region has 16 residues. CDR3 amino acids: CASSPLAGGPDNEQFF. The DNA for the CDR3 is TGCGCCAGCAGCCCATTAGCGGGGGGGCCGGATAATGAGCAGTTCTTC.

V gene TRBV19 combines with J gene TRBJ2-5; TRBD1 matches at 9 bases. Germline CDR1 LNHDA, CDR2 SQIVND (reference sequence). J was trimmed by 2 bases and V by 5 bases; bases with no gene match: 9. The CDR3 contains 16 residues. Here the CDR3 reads CASSSMGQGNQETQYF. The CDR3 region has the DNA TGTGCCAGTAGTTCGATGGGACAGGGCAATCAAGAGACCCAGTACTTC.

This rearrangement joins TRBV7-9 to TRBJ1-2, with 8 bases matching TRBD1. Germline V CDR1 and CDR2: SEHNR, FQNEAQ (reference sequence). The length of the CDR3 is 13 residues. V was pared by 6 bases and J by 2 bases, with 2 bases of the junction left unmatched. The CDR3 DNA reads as TGTGCCAGCAGTCAGGGGGCGAACTATGGCTACACCTTC. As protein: CASSQGANYGYTF.

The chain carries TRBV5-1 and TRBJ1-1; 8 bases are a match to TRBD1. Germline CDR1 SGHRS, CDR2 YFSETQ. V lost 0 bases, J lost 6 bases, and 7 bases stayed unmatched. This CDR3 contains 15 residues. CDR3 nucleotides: TGCGCCAGCAGCTTGGTCGGACAGGGAGGAGCTGAAGCTTTCTTT. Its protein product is CASSLVGQGGAEAFF.

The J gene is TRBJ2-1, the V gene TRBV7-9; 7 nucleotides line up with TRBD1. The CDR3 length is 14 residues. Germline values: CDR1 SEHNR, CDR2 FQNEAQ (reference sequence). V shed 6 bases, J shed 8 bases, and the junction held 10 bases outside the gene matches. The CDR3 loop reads CASRGTDDLDEQFF. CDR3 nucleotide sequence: TGTGCCAGCAGAGGGACAGATGATTTGGATGAGCAGTTCTTC. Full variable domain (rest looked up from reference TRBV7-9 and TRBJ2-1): DTGVSQNPRHKITKRGQNVTFRCDPISEHNRLYWYRQTLGQGPEFLTYFQNEAQLEKSRLLSDRFSAERPKGSFSTLEIQRTEQGDSAMYLCASRGTDDLDEQFFGPGTRLTVL.

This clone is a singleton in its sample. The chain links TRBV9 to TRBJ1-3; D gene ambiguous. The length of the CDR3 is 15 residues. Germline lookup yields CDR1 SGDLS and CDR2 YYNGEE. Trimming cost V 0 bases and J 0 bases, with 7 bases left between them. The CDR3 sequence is CASSVAVDSGNTIYF. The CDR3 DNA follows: TGTGCCAGCAGCGTAGCGGTAGACTCTGGAAACACCATATATTTT.

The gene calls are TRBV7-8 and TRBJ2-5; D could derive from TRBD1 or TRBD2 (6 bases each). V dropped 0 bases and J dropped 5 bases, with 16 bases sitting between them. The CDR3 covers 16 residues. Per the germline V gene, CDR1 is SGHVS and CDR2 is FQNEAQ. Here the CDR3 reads CASSLAYPGAGETQYF. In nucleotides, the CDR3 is TGTGCCAGCAGCTTAGCGTACCCGGGGGCCGGGGAGACCCAGTACTTC.

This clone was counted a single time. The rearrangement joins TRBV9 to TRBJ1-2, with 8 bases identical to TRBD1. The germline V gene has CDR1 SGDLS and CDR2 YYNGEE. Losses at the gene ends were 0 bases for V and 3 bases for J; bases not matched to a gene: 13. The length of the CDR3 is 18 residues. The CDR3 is CASSVDQAGGRVDYGYTF. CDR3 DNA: TGTGCCAGCAGCGTAGATCAGGCAGGGGGCCGGGTGGACTATGGCTACACCTTC.

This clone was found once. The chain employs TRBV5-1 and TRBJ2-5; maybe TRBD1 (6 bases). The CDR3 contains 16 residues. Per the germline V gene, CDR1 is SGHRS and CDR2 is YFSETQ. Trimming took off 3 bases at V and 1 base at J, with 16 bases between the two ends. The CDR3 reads CASSWSLLDSQETQYF. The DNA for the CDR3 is TGCGCCAGCAGCTGGTCCCTTTTGGACAGCCAAGAGACCCAGTACTTC.

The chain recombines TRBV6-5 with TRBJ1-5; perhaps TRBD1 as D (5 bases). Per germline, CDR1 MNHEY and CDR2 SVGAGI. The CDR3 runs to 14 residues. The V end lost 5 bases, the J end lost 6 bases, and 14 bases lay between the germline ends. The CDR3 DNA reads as TGTGCCAGCAGTCAAAATCGGGACGGTCAGCCCCAGCATTTT. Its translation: CASSQNRDGQPQHF.

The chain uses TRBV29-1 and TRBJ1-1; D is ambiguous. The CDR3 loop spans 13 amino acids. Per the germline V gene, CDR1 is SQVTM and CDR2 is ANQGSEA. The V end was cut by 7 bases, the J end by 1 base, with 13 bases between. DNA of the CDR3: TGCAGCGGTGAGGTCACACCGAACACTGAAGCTTTCTTT. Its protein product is CSGEVTPNTEAFF.

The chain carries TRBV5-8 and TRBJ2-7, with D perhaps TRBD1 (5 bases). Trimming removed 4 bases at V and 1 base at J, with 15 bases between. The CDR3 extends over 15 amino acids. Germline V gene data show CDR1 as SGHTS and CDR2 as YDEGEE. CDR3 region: CASSSRTYSSYEQYF. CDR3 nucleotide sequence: TGTGCCAGCAGCAGCCGGACATATTCTTCCTACGAGCAGTACTTC.

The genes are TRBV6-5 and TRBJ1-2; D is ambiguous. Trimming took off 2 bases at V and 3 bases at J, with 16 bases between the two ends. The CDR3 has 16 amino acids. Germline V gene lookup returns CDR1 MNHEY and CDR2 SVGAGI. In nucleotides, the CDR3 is TGTGCCAGCAGTTACCGCGCCACTAGTTGGGACTATGGCTACACCTTC. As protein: CASSYRATSWDYGYTF.

This CDR3 is CASSVGTITGELFF. DNA for the CDR3: TGTGCCAGCAGCGTCGGGACTATCACCGGGGAGCTGTTTTTT. The chain joins TRBV9 to TRBJ2-2; 7 bases align to TRBD2. With V trimmed by 2 bases and J by 4 bases, 2 bases remained unmatched. CDR1 and CDR2 (germline): SGDLS, YYNGEE. CDR3 length: 14 residues.

CDR3 loop: CASSLAGRPSGNTIYF. The CDR3 nucleotides read TGTGCCAGCAGTTTAGCGGGCAGACCCTCTGGAAACACCATATATTTT. The V gene is TRBV28, the J gene TRBJ1-3; no definite D call. The germline gives CDR1 MDHEN, CDR2 SYDVKM. CDR3 size: 16 residues. Trimming removed 2 bases from V and 0 bases from J, with 11 bases in between.

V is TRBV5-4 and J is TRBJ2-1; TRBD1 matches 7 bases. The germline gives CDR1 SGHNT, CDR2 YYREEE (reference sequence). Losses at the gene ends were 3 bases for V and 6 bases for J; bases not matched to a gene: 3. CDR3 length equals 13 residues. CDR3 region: CASSSRTGNEQFF. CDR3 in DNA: TGTGCCAGCAGCTCGCGGACAGGCAATGAGCAGTTCTTC.

CDR3 amino acids: CASSSLKGDQETQYF. The CDR3 nucleotides read TGTGCCAGCAGCTCCCTGAAGGGGGATCAAGAGACCCAGTACTTC. The chain uses TRBV7-9 and TRBJ2-5, with D possibly TRBD1 on 6 matching bases. Deletions cut 4 bases from V and 2 bases from J, with 14 bases between. Germline CDR1 and CDR2: SEHNR and FQNEAQ (reference sequence). CDR3 size: 15 residues.

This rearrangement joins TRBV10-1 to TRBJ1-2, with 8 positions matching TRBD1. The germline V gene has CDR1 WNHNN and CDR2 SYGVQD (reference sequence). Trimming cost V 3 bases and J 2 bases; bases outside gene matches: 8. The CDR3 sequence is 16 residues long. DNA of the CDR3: TGCGCCAGCAGTGAAATGACAGGGGAGGGGAACTATGGCTACACCTTC. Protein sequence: CASSEMTGEGNYGYTF.

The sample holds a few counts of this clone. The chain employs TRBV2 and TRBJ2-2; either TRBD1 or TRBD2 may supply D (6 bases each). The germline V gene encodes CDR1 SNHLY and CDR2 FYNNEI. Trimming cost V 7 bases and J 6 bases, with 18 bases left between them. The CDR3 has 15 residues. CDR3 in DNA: TGTGCCAGCAAGGGGGGAGAGGTCTTACCCGGGGAGCTGTTTTTT. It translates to CASKGGEVLPGELFF. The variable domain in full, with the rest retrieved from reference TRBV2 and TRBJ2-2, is EPEVTQTPSHQVTQMGQEVILRCVPISNHLYFYWYRQILGQKVEFLVSFYNNEISEKSEIFDDQFSVERPDGSNFTLKIRSTKLEDSAMYFCASKGGEVLPGELFFGEGSRLTVL.

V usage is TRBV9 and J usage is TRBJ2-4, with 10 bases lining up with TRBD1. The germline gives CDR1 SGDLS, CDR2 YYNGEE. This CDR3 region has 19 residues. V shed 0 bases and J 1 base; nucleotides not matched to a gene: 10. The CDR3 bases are TGTGCCAGCAGCGTAGATTCGCGGACAGGGGGGGCGGCCAAAAACATTCAGTACTTC. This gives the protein CASSVDSRTGGAAKNIQYF. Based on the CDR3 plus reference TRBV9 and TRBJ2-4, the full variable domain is DSGVTQTPKHLITATGQRVTLRCSPRSGDLSVYWYQQSLDQGLQFLIQYYNGEERAKGNILERFSAQQFPDLHSELNLSSLELGDSALYFCASSVDSRTGGAAKNIQYFGAGTRLSVL.

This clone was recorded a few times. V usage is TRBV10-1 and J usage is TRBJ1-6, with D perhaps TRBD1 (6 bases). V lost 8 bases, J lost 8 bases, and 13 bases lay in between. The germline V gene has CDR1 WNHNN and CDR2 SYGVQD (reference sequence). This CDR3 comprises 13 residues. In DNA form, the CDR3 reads TGCGCCAGCGGGGAGAGGGGGGATTCACCCCTCCACTTT. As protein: CASGERGDSPLHF.

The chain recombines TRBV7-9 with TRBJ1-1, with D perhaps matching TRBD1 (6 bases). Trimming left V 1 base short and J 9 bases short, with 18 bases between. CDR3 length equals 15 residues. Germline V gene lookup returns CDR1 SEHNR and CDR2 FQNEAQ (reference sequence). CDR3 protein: CASSLDVGGSRKAFF. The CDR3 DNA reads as TGTGCCAGCAGCTTAGATGTAGGGGGAAGTAGGAAAGCTTTCTTT. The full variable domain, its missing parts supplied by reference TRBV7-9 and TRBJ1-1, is DTGVSQNPRHKITKRGQNVTFRCDPISEHNRLYWYRQTLGQGPEFLTYFQNEAQLEKSRLLSDRFSAERPKGSFSTLEIQRTEQGDSAMYLCASSLDVGGSRKAFFGQGTRLTVV.

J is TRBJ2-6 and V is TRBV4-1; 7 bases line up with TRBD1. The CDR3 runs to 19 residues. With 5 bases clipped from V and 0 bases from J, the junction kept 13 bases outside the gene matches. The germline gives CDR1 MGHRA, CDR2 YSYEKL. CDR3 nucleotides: TGCGCCAGCAGCTTTCAAGGGACAGCGACGCGCTCTGGGGCCAACGTCCTGACTTTC. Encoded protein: CASSFQGTATRSGANVLTF.

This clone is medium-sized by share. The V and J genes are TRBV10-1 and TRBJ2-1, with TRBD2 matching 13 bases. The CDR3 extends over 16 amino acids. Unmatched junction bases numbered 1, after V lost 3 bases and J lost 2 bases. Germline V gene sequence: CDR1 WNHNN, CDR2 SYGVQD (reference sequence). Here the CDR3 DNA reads TGCGCCAGCAGTGACACTAGCGGGGGGGCCTACAATGAGCAGTTCTTC. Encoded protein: CASSDTSGGAYNEQFF.

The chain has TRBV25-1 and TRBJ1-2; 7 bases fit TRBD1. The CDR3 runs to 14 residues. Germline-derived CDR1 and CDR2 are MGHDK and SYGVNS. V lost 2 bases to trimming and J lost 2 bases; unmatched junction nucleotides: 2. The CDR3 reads CASSEETGNYGYTF. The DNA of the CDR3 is TGTGCCAGCAGTGAAGAGACAGGGAACTATGGCTACACCTTC.